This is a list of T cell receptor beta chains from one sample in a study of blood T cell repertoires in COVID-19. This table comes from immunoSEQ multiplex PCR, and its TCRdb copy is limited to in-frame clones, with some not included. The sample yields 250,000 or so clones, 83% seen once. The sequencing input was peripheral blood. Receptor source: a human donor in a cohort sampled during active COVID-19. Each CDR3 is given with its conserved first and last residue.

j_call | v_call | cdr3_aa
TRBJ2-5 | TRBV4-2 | CASSQDLQGQETQYF
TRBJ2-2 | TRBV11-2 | CASSLVLAGGYTGELFF
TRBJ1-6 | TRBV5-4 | CASSLGRGGGDSPLHF
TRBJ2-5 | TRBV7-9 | CASSLGGGGRKETQYF
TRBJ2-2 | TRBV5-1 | CASSPNRENTGELFF
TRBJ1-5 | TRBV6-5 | CASRPQGVGNQPQHF
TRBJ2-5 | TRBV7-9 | CASSFGTSGQETQYF
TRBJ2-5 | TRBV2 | CASSLGATRQEETQYF
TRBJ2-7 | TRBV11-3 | CASSALPRPWDTSYEQYF
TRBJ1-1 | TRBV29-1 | CSVTRGAGGADTEAFF
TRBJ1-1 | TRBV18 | CASSSQTAIPLNTEAFF
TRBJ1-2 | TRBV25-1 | CASSATGAYIYGYTF
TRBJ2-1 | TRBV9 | CASQREGRYNEQFF
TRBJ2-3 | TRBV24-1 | CATSRDSTDTQYF
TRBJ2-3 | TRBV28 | CASSPRGKGTDTQYF
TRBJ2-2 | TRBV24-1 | CATSDPTGANTGELFF
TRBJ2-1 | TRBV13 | CASSFEPSINEQFF
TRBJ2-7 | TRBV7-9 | CASSLVRDRYYEQYF
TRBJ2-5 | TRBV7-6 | CASSLRLAGETQYF
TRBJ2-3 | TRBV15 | CATSINGGNTQYF
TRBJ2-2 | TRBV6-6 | CASSHYTGGDGELFF
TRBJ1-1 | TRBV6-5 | CVTSVNTEAFF
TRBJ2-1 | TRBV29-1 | CSVDSDRNEQFF
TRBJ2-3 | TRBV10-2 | CASALTGDHDTQYF
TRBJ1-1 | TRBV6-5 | CASSYLSGRNTEAFF
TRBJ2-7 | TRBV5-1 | CASSFNGDEQYF
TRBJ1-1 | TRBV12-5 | CASGSYNTEAFF
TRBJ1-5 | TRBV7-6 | CASSLAAAGGNQPQHF
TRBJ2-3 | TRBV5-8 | CASSTTGGNTDTQYF
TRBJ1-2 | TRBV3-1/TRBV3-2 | CASSRRLGQFPVGSLTATNYGYTF
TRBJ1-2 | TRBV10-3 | CATRVEGIYGYTF
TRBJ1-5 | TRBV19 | CAGGVSSNQPQHF
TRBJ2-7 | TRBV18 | CASSRTAGGPDEQYF
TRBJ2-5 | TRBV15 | CATSGGGQGAKETQYF
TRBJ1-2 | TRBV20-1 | CSARVQGGYTF
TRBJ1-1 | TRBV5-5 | CASSSHSPDRGQAFF
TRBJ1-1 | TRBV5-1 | CASRRTGEGTEAFF
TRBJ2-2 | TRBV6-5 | CASSPNTGELFF
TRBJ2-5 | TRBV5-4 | CASSLVGRETQYF
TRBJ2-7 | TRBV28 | CASSSPGLAREQYF
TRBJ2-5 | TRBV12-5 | CASGLTLLRETQYF
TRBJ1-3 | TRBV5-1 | CASSLVGRSSGNTIYF